The 31 T cell receptor beta chains given below trace back to one sample, sequenced in a study of OX40 agonist ivuxolimab in advanced cancers. Produced via immunoSEQ multiplex PCR; TCRdb's table is partial and in-frame only. This table has 23,000 or so clones, roughly 89% appearing once. Sequencing was performed on CD4+ or CD8+ T cells sorted from blood, taken in a trial of the OX40 agonist ivuxolimab. The source is an adult with an advanced solid tumor such as melanoma, head and neck, liver or kidney cancer.

The CDR3 DNA sequence: TGTGCCAGTAGTCCTCCGGGACACTGGGTTTCTCGGGCTGAAGCTTTCTTT. Protein sequence: CASSPPGHWVSRAEAFF. The V gene is TRBV19, the J gene TRBJ1-1; D is possibly TRBD1 (6 bases). The ends were cut back, 5 bases at V and 6 bases at J, with 25 bases in the middle. CDR1 is LNHDA, CDR2 SQIVND, per germline (reference sequence). The CDR3 is 17 amino acids.

The chain carries TRBV2 and TRBJ1-5; 10 positions agree with TRBD1. This CDR3 spans 14 amino acids. CDR1 and CDR2 from the germline V gene are SNHLY and FYNNEI. The V and J ends lost 10 bases and 7 bases, in that order; junction bases with no gene match: 10. Here the CDR3 reads CAIGGQGSGQPQHF. The CDR3 bases are TGTGCCATCGGGGGACAGGGGTCGGGACAGCCCCAGCATTTT.

The rearrangement links TRBV7-6 to TRBJ2-1, with TRBD2 matching 7 bases. The CDR3 is made up of 11 amino acids. Germline values: CDR1 SGHVS, CDR2 FNYEAQ. V lost 4 bases and J lost 11; bases outside the gene matches: 2. Here the CDR3 DNA reads TGTGCCAGCAGCTATAGCGGGCAGCAGTTCTTC. This codes for CASSYSGQQFF.

V gene TRBV7-6 combines with J gene TRBJ2-3, with 9 bases fitting TRBD1. Germline values: CDR1 SGHVS, CDR2 FNYEAQ. The V segment lost 3 bases and the J segment 3 bases; nucleotides outside the gene matches: 7. This CDR3 has 16 residues. The CDR3 here is CASSLRTGGATDTQYF. The CDR3 region has the DNA TGTGCCAGCAGCTTGCGAACAGGGGGCGCAACAGATACGCAGTATTTT.

V gene TRBV7-8 combines with J gene TRBJ1-6, with a tentative D call TRBD1 (5 bases). The CDR3 consists of 13 residues. Looked up from germline, CDR1 is SGHVS and CDR2 is FQNEAQ. Trimming took off 5 bases at V and 10 bases at J, with 12 bases between the two ends. DNA for the CDR3: TGTGCCAGCAGCACACTCAGGGACTCACCCCTCCACTTT. Encoded protein: CASSTLRDSPLHF.

This clone occurred a few times. The V call is TRBV5-1, the J call TRBJ2-5; the match to TRBD2 covers 14 bases. CDR3 size: 15 residues. The germline V gene has CDR1 SGHRS and CDR2 YFSETQ. Germline trimming cut 4 bases from V and 4 bases from J; bases unmatched to any gene: 3. Written as DNA, the CDR3 is TGCGCCAGCAGCAGAGGGACTAGCGGGAGAGAGACCCAGTACTTC. The encoded protein is CASSRGTSGRETQYF.

V is TRBV7-2 and J is TRBJ2-7, with TRBD1 matching over 9 bases. J was trimmed by 0 bases and V by 0 bases; bases with no gene match: 3. From germline, CDR1 is SGHTA and CDR2 FQGNSA. The CDR3 length is 16 residues. This CDR3 is CASSLAGTGTSYEQYF. CDR3 DNA: TGTGCCAGCAGCTTAGCCGGGACAGGGACCTCCTACGAGCAGTACTTC.

The V gene is TRBV5-1, the J gene TRBJ2-1; the match to TRBD2 covers 11 bases. Looked up from germline, CDR1 is SGHRS and CDR2 is YFSETQ. This CDR3 is built from 16 residues. V shed 4 bases and J 9 bases; nucleotides not matched to a gene: 12. The CDR3 bases are TGCGCCAGCAGCCCGGGGGGGACTAGCGGAAGGATTGAGCAGTTCTTC. It translates to CASSPGGTSGRIEQFF.

V gene TRBV10-3 combines with J gene TRBJ2-6, with TRBD1 as a possible D gene (6 bases). Germline V lookup: CDR1 ENHRY, CDR2 SYGVKD. Trimming pared 4 bases from V and 3 bases from J, leaving 10 bases between. This CDR3 has 15 amino acids. CDR3 protein: CAISAGAGGANVLTF. CDR3 sequence (DNA): TGTGCCATCAGTGCAGGGGCAGGTGGGGCCAACGTCCTGACTTTC.

This clone was counted a single time. The chain is built from TRBV4-3 and TRBJ1-6; D gene unclear. The V gene lost 4 bases and the J gene lost 13 bases, with 11 bases spanning the gap. Germline V gene data show CDR1 as LGHNA and CDR2 as YSLEER. The CDR3 has 12 residues. Written as DNA, the CDR3 is TGCGCCAGCAGCCTCTGGCTTCACCCCCTCCACTTT. Its protein is CASSLWLHPLHF.

This clone showed up just once. CDR3 DNA sequence: TGCAGCGTTCCGGCGGGGGGTGTGGATACGCAGTATTTT. Its translation: CSVPAGGVDTQYF. V is TRBV29-1 and J is TRBJ2-3, with 8 bases matching TRBD2. J gave up 6 bases and V 5 bases, and 7 bases lay outside the gene matches. Germline CDR1 and CDR2: SQVTM and ANQGSEA. The CDR3 length is 13 residues.

This chain joins TRBV14 and TRBJ2-7, with D unclear. The V gene's germline CDR1 is SGHDN and CDR2 FVKESK. The V and J ends lost 5 bases and 3 bases respectively, with 8 bases between them. The CDR3 loop spans 12 amino acids. DNA for the CDR3: TGTGCCAGCAGCACAACTTTCTACGAGCAGTACTTC. It is translated as CASSTTFYEQYF.

The CDR3 reads CASGLGQGEKLFF. The CDR3 region has the DNA TGTGCTAGTGGTTTGGGACAGGGGGAAAAACTGTTTTTT. The chain carries TRBV12-5 and TRBJ1-4, with 8 bases that match TRBD1. J was trimmed by 8 bases and V by 1 base; bases with no gene match: 0. CDR1 LGHNT and CDR2 FRNRAP come from the germline V gene. The CDR3 is 13 amino acids.

As DNA, the CDR3 is TGTGCCTGGAGAGAAGCGGGAGCCCCCGAGCAGTACTTC. As protein: CAWREAGAPEQYF. V and J are TRBV30 and TRBJ2-7, with 8 bases aligning to TRBD2. This CDR3 region has 13 residues. Germline trimming cut 3 bases from V and 6 bases from J; bases unmatched to any gene: 7. Germline V gene data show CDR1 as GTSNPN and CDR2 as SVGIG (reference sequence).

This clone came up a few times. This chain links TRBV5-1 with TRBJ2-3; 8 bases agree with TRBD1. The CDR3 is 16 amino acids. With V trimmed by 4 bases and J by 4 bases, 11 bases remained unmatched. CDR1 is SGHRS and CDR2 is YFSETQ in the germline V gene. In nucleotides, the CDR3 is TGCGCCAGCAGCGAGTCAGGCAGGGGGCAATCAGATACGCAGTATTTT. Residues: CASSESGRGQSDTQYF.

This sequence joins TRBV5-1 and TRBJ1-4; a possible D gene is TRBD1 (6 bases). V lost 4 bases and J lost 8, with 15 bases in between. The V gene's germline CDR1 is SGHRS and CDR2 YFSETQ. CDR3 size: 14 residues. The CDR3 DNA sequence: TGCGCCAGCAGCACGAGGGGGGACAACGAAAAACTGTTTTTT. This encodes CASSTRGDNEKLFF.

This rearrangement joins TRBV15 to TRBJ2-2; a possible D gene is TRBD1 (5 bases). Between the trimmed V and J ends, which lost 7 bases and 1 base, there was a span of 13 bases. The CDR3 sequence is 15 residues long. Germline lookup yields CDR1 LNHNV and CDR2 YYDKDF (reference sequence). The CDR3 DNA reads TGTGCCACCACCTCTTATACAGGGAACACCGGGGAGCTGTTTTTT. It translates to CATTSYTGNTGELFF. The full variable domain, rest sourced from reference TRBV15 and TRBJ2-2, is DAMVIQNPRYQVTQFGKPVTLSCSQTLNHNVMYWYQQKSSQAPKLLFHYYDKDFNNEADTPDNFQSRRPNTSFCFLDIRSPGLGDTAMYLCATTSYTGNTGELFFGEGSRLTVL.

V and J are TRBV5-6 and TRBJ2-2; 9 nucleotides align to TRBD2. With 2 bases clipped from V and 6 bases from J, the junction kept 8 bases outside the gene matches. CDR1 and CDR2 (germline): SGHDT, YYEEEE. The CDR3 has 16 residues. The CDR3 DNA reads TGTGCCAGCAGCTTCGGCGGGGGGGGACGCGCCGGGGAGCTGTTTTTT. It yields the protein CASSFGGGGRAGELFF.

V usage is TRBV6-5 and J usage is TRBJ1-1, with TRBD1 identical over 10 bases. The V segment lost 6 bases and the J segment 8 bases; nucleotides outside the gene matches: 12. The CDR3 runs to 15 residues. The germline CDR1 and CDR2 sequences are MNHEY and SVGAGI. CDR3 coding DNA: TGTGCCAGCAGGATGGGACAGGGGAGAGACGGGGAAGCTTTCTTT. It encodes CASRMGQGRDGEAFF.

This clone was seen only once. V gene TRBV18 combines with J gene TRBJ2-2; no clear D gene. CDR3 length: 18 residues. Looked up from germline, CDR1 is KGHSH and CDR2 is LQKENI. The V gene lost 3 bases and the J gene lost 1 base, with 18 bases spanning the gap. The CDR3 nucleotides read TGTGCCAGCTCACCGACACCCTTAGTGACTGTGAACACCGGGGAGCTGTTTTTT. Amino acids: CASSPTPLVTVNTGELFF. Based on the CDR3 plus reference TRBV18 and TRBJ2-2, the full variable domain is NAGVMQNPRHLVRRRGQEARLRCSPMKGHSHVYWYRQLPEEGLKFMVYLQKENIIDESGMPKERFSAEFPKEGPSILRIQQVVRGDSAAYFCASSPTPLVTVNTGELFFGEGSRLTVL.

This clone has only a few counts. This chain links TRBV20-1 with TRBJ1-1, with no clear D. From germline, CDR1 is DFQATT and CDR2 SNEGSKA (reference sequence). The CDR3 loop spans 11 amino acids. V was cut by 0 bases and J by 7 bases, with 6 bases left in between. The CDR3 region is CSARDTGEAFF. The CDR3 nucleotides read TGCAGTGCTAGAGACACCGGTGAAGCTTTCTTT.

A single count supports this clone. The chain has TRBV18 and TRBJ2-1; D may be TRBD2 (6 bases). Trimming took 1 base from V and 3 from J, leaving 10 bases between them. In germline, CDR1 is KGHSH, CDR2 LQKENI. The CDR3 runs 15 residues. DNA for the CDR3: TGTGCCAGCTCACCACTGGGGGAGGTCTACAATGAGCAGTTCTTC. As protein: CASSPLGEVYNEQFF. Full variable domain (outside the CDR3, taken from reference TRBV18 and TRBJ2-1): NAGVMQNPRHLVRRRGQEARLRCSPMKGHSHVYWYRQLPEEGLKFMVYLQKENIIDESGMPKERFSAEFPKEGPSILRIQQVVRGDSAAYFCASSPLGEVYNEQFFGPGTRLTVL.

The rearrangement uses TRBV11-2 and TRBJ2-1; 7 nucleotides align to TRBD2. CDR3 size: 16 residues. The V segment lost 1 base and the J segment 2 bases; nucleotides outside the gene matches: 5. CDR1 is SGHAT, CDR2 FQNNGV, per germline. Written as DNA, the CDR3 is TGTGCCAGCAGCTTAGTGGGAGGGGACCCCTACAATGAGCAGTTCTTC. This codes for CASSLVGGDPYNEQFF.

J is TRBJ2-5 and V is TRBV6-6, with D perhaps TRBD2 (5 bases). V was shortened by 3 bases and J by 5 bases, with 10 bases between the two germline ends. The CDR3 is 13 amino acids. Germline V gives CDR1 MNHNY, CDR2 SVGAGI (reference sequence). The CDR3 DNA reads TGTGCCAGCAGTTATGGGGAGTGGGAGACCCAGTACTTC. Residues: CASSYGEWETQYF.

This clone was seen more than once but under ten times. The genes are TRBV6-4 and TRBJ2-6; 8 nucleotides line up with TRBD2. There are 16 residues in the CDR3. Germline V gene lookup returns CDR1 MRHNA and CDR2 SNTAGT. With 5 bases clipped from V and 0 bases from J, the junction kept 3 bases outside the gene matches. The CDR3, as DNA: TGTGCCAGCAGTCCAGGGACTAGCTCTGGGGCCAACGTCCTGACTTTC. This encodes CASSPGTSSGANVLTF.

The chain uses TRBV5-1 and TRBJ1-3; 8 bases match TRBD1. The junction had 2 bases not matched to a gene; V was cut back by 4 bases and J by 2 bases. Germline V gene lookup returns CDR1 SGHRS and CDR2 YFSETQ. The CDR3 extends over 14 amino acids. DNA for the CDR3: TGCGCCAGCAGCGGACAGGGCGCTGGAAACACCATATATTTT. It is translated as CASSGQGAGNTIYF.

The count of this clone is one. The chain links TRBV6-5 to TRBJ2-7, with D perhaps matching TRBD1 (7 bases). This CDR3 is built from 15 residues. V shed 2 bases and J shed 3 bases, with 14 bases lying between them. The V gene's germline CDR1 is MNHEY and CDR2 SVGAGI. The CDR3 bases are TGTGCCAGCAGTTACCAGGGGGGCGTTGGCTACGAGCAGTACTTC. This encodes CASSYQGGVGYEQYF.

V usage is TRBV5-4 and J usage is TRBJ2-3; 9 nucleotides agree with TRBD1. CDR3 length: 15 residues. CDR1 SGHNT and CDR2 YYREEE come from the germline V gene (reference sequence). J lost 8 bases, V lost 1 base, and 8 bases had no gene match. The DNA of the CDR3 is TGTGCCAGCAGCTTGACGGGACAGGGTATACGTACGCAGTATTTT. It encodes CASSLTGQGIRTQYF.

This chain joins TRBV27 and TRBJ1-2, with 7 bases aligning to TRBD1. This CDR3 is 15 amino acids long. Germline CDR1 MNHEY, CDR2 SMNVEV (reference sequence). V shed 7 bases, J shed 4 bases, and the junction held 12 bases outside the gene matches. This CDR3 is CASKRGRGVGYGYTF. The CDR3 DNA follows: TGTGCCAGCAAAAGGGGGCGAGGGGTCGGCTATGGCTACACCTTC.

The chain recombines TRBV5-5 with TRBJ2-5; D not certain. The CDR3 is 14 residues long. Germline CDR1 is SGHKS and CDR2 is YYEKEE (reference sequence). The V end was cut by 4 bases, the J end by 2 bases, with 12 bases between. CDR3 nucleotides: TGTGCCAGCAGCCTGCGCCGGCCGCAAGAGACCCAGTACTTC. It specifies CASSLRRPQETQYF.

This clone was recorded only once. This chain joins TRBV5-4 and TRBJ2-2, with TRBD2 matching over 16 bases. The germline CDR1 and CDR2 sequences are SGHNT and YYREEE (reference sequence). Germline trimming cut 4 bases from V and 6 bases from J; bases unmatched to any gene: 9. The CDR3 totals 18 residues. The CDR3 DNA reads TGTGCCAGCAGCCCCGGGACTAGCGGGGGGGCCAGGGCCGGGGAGCTGTTTTTT. Its translation is CASSPGTSGGARAGELFF.